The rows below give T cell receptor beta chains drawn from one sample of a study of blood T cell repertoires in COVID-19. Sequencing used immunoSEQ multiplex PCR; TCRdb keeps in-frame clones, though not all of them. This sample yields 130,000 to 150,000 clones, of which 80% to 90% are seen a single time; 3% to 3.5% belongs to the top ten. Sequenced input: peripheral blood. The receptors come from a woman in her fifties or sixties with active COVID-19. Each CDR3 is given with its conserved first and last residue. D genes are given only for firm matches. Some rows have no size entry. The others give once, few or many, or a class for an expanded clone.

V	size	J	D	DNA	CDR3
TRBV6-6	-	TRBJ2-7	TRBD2	TGTGCCAGCAGCACTAGCGGGAACTACGAGCAGTACTTC	CASSTSGNYEQYF
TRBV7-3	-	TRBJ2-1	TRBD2	TGTGCCAGCAGCTTCCTACCTTTCCGCGGGGCTAGCGGGATCAATGAGCAGTTCTTC	CASSFLPFRGASGINEQFF
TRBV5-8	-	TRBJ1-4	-	TGTGCCAGCAGCTCTACAGACAGGTTTTGGGGCCGGAGAGATGAAAAACTGTTTTTT	CASSSTDRFWGRRDEKLFF
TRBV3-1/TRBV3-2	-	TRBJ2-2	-	TGTGCCAGCAGCCGGTATACAGGTTCTACCGGGGAGCTGTTTTTT	CASSRYTGSTGELFF
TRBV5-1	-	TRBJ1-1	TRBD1	TGCGCCAGCAGCTTTCAGGGGGATGGCACTGAAGCTTTCTTT	CASSFQGDGTEAFF
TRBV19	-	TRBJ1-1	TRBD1	TGTGCCAGTAGTATAGACCCCGCCGCAGGGGGCACTGAAGCTTTCTTT	CASSIDPAAGGTEAFF
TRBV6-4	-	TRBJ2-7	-	TGTGCCAGCCGGCCCGAGGAGGCGGCCGGTGAGCAGTACTTC	CASRPEEAAGEQYF
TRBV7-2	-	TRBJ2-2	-	TGTGCCAGCAGCTTAGCGTTGGGGGCGCGGACCGGGGAGCTGTTTTTT	CASSLALGARTGELFF
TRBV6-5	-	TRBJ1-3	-	TGTGCCAGCACCGACCGGGTTGGAAACACCATATATTTT	CASTDRVGNTIYF
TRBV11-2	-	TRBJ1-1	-	TGTGCCAGCAGCCGATACCCGGGGGGGGCAGGGAACACTGAAGCTTTCTTT	CASSRYPGGAGNTEAFF
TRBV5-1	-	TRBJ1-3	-	TGCGCCAGCAGCTTTGGACAGCAGTCTACAAGAAACACCATATATTTT	CASSFGQQSTRNTIYF
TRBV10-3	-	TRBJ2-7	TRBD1	TGTGCCACAACGGACAGGTTAAACGAGCAGTACTTC	CATTDRLNEQYF
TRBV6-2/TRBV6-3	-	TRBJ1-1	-	TGTGCCAGCAGTTACACCGGAGGGAGCACTGAAGCTTTCTTT	CASSYTGGSTEAFF
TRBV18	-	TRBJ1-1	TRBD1	TGTGCCAGCTCACAAGTGACAGGGGGCGTAGCTGAAGCTTTCTTT	CASSQVTGGVAEAFF
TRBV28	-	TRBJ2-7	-	TGTGCCAGCAGTTTACCGCTGGGAGCGGCCGTCTACGAGCAGTACTTC	CASSLPLGAAVYEQYF
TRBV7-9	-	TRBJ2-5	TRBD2	TGTGCCAGCAGCTCTGGACTAGCGGGTCCGAAGTGGAAGACCCAGTACTTC	CASSSGLAGPKWKTQYF
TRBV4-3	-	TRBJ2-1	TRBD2	TGCGCCAGCAGCCAAGCCCCGGGACTAGCGGGAACCACCTACAATGAGCAGTTCTTC	CASSQAPGLAGTTYNEQFF
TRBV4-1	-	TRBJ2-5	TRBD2	TGCGCCAGCAGCCAGGTACTAGCGGGAGGAGAGACCCAGTACTTC	CASSQVLAGGETQYF
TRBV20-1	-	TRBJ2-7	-	TGCAGTGCTAGACTGTACGAGCAGTACTTC	CSARLYEQYF
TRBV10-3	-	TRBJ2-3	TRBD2	TGTGCCATCAGTGGGACTAGCGGAGGCGGTAAGCTAGATACGCAGTATTTT	CAISGTSGGGKLDTQYF
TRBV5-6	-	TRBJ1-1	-	TGTGCCAGCAGCTTGGTGGGTATTCCAGGTGAAGCTTTCTTT	CASSLVGIPGEAFF
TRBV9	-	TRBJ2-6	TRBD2	TGTGCCAGCAGCGTAGGGCTAGCGGGAGCGCTGGGGTCAGCTGGGGCCAACGTCCTGACTTTC	CASSVGLAGALGSAGANVLTF
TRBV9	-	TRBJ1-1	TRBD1	TGTGCCAGCAGCGTCGCAGGGGGGCTGCGTGACACTGAAGCTTTCTTT	CASSVAGGLRDTEAFF
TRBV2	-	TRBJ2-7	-	TGTGCCAGCAGTGAAGCGCTTTTAGGGGGTGGGTCCTACGAGCAGTACTTC	CASSEALLGGGSYEQYF
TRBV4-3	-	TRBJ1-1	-	TGCGCCAGCAGCCAAGATCGGGGCACTGAAGCTTTCTTT	CASSQDRGTEAFF
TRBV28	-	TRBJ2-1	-	TGTGCCAGCAGTTCCCAGGGCTCCACTCCAAATGAGCAGTTCTTC	CASSSQGSTPNEQFF
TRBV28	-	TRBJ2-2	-	TGTGCCAGCAGTTTATGGGGGGCTGGGGCCGGGGAGCTGTTTTTT	CASSLWGAGAGELFF
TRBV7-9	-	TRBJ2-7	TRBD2	TGTGCCAGCAGCTTAGTCACTAGCGGGCCAACCTACGAGCAGTACTTC	CASSLVTSGPTYEQYF
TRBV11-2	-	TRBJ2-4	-	TGTGCCAGCAGCCGAGACCCGACTGAGGGCAACATTCAGTACTTC	CASSRDPTEGNIQYF
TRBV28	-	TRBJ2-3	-	TGTGCCAGCAGTTTTTCCTTCCATGCGGACTTTAGCACAGATACGCAGTATTTT	CASSFSFHADFSTDTQYF
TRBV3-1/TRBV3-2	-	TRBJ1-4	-	TGTGCCAGCAGCCAATCCTGGAAAAGGCCGGCTGCCGGGAAAGAAAAACTGTTTTTT	CASSQSWKRPAAGKEKLFF
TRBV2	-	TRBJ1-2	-	TGTGCCAGCAGTGAACGGGGTGGCTACACCTTC	CASSERGGYTF
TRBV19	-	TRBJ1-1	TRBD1	TGTGCCAGTAGAACTACAGGGGTAACCAGGAACACTGAAGCTTTCTTT	CASRTTGVTRNTEAFF
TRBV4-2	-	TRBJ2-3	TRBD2	TGTGCCAGCAGCCCTTATAAGACTAGCGGGAGTTCAGATACGCAGTATTTT	CASSPYKTSGSSDTQYF
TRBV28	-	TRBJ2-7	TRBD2	TGTGCCAGCAGTCCGGGACTAGCGGGATACGAGCAGTACTTC	CASSPGLAGYEQYF
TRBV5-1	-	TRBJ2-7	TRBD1	TGCGCCAGCAGCTTGGCCGGGACAGCCTCCCAGAAGTACTTC	CASSLAGTASQKYF
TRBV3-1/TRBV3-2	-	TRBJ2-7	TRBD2	TGTGCCAGCAGCCGCAATTTGGGACTAGCGGCCCCCTACGAGCAGTACTTC	CASSRNLGLAAPYEQYF
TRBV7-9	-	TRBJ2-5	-	TGTGCCAGCGGGGGCGAGACCCAGTACTTC	CASGGETQYF
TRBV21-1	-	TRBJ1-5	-	TGTGCCAGCAGCAAACACAGAGTCTATCAGCCCCAGCATTTT	CASSKHRVYQPQHF
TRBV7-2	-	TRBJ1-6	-	TGTGCCAGCAGCTTAGGGTGGTCAGGGAGGGGTTCACCCCTCCACTTT	CASSLGWSGRGSPLHF
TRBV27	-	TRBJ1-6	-	TGTGCCAGCAGTTTCTTGGGGGGTCACTCACCCCTCCACTTT	CASSFLGGHSPLHF
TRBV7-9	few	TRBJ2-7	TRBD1	TGTGCCAGCAGCCAACAGGGGTGGGAGCAGTACTTC	CASSQQGWEQYF
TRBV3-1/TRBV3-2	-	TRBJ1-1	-	TGTGCCAGCAGCCCCCACAGGGCCACTGAAGCTTTCTTT	CASSPHRATEAFF
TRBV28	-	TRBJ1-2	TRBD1	TGTGCCAGCAGTTTATCCGCCGGGACAGGGGGACCCTATGGCTACACCTTC	CASSLSAGTGGPYGYTF
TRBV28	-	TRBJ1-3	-	TGTGCCAGCAGTTCCCTAGGAAGAAACACCATATATTTT	CASSSLGRNTIYF
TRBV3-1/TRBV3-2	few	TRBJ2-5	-	TGTGCCAGCAGCCAAGGGAGTCCCACACGTGAGACCCAGTACTTC	CASSQGSPTRETQYF
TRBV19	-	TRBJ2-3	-	TGTGCCAGTAGTAGAGCAGGTTTTTGGGCCACAGATACGCAGTATTTT	CASSRAGFWATDTQYF
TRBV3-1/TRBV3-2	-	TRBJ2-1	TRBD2	TGTGCCAGCAGCCAAGGGGGGAGCGGGAGAGGGCAGTTCTTC	CASSQGGSGRGQFF
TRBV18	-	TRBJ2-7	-	TGTGCCAGCTCACCATCTGCAGGTGCCAGCTACGAGCAGTACTTC	CASSPSAGASYEQYF
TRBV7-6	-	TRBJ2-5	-	TGTGCCAGCAGCTCGGAGGCCACGGAGACCCAGTACTTC	CASSSEATETQYF
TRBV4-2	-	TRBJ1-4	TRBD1	TGTGCCAGCAGCCAAGAGGTGGGGACAGGCTTTGAAAAACTGTTTTTT	CASSQEVGTGFEKLFF
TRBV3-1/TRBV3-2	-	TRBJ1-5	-	TGTGCCCCATCATTGGGGCTAGTACATTTT	CAPSLGLVHF
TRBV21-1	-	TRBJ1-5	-	TGTGCCAGCAACGCAGGGATGCCCCAGCATTTT	CASNAGMPQHF
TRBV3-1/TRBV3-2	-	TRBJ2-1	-	TGTGCCAGCGCTCAGTATCGCTACAATGAGCAGTTCTTC	CASAQYRYNEQFF
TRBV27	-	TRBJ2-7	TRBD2	TGTGCCAGCAGTCCCATAGCGGGAGATTTCCACGAGCAGTACTTC	CASSPIAGDFHEQYF